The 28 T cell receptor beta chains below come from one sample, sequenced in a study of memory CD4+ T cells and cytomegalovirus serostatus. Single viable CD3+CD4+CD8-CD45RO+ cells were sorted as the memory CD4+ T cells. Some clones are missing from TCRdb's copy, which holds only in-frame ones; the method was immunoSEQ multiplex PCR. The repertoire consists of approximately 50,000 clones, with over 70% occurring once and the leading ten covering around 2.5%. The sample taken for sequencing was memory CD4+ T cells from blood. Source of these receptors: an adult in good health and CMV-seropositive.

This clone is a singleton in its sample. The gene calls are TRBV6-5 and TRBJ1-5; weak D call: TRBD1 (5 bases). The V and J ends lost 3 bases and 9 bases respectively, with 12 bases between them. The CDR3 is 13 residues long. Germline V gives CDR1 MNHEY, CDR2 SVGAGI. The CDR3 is CASSYGALSPQHF. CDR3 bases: TGTGCCAGCAGTTATGGGGCCCTATCGCCCCAGCATTTT.

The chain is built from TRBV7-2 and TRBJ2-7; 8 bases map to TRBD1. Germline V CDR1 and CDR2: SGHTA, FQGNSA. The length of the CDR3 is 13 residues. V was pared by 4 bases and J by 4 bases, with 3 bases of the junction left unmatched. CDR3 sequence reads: CASSSQGAYEQYF. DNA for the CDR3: TGTGCCAGCAGCTCTCAGGGGGCTTACGAGCAGTACTTC.

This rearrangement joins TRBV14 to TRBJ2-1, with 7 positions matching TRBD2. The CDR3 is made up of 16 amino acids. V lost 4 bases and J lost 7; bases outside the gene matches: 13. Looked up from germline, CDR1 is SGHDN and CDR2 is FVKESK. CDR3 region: CASSPTRGGAGNEQFF. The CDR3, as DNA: TGTGCCAGCAGCCCAACTAGGGGAGGGGCAGGGAATGAGCAGTTCTTC.

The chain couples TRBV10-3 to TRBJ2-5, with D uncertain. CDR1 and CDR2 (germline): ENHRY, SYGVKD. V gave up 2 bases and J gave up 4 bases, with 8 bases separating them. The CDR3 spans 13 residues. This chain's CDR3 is CAISEVRGETQYF. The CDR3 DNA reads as TGTGCCATCAGTGAGGTGAGAGGAGAGACCCAGTACTTC.

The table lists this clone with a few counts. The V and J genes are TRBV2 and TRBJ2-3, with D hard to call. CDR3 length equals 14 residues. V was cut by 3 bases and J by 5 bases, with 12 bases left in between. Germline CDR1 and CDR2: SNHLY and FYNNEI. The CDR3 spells CASSEDLRLDTQYF. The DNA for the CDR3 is TGTGCCAGCAGTGAGGATCTCCGCCTAGATACGCAGTATTTT. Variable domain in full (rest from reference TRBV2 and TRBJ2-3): EPEVTQTPSHQVTQMGQEVILRCVPISNHLYFYWYRQILGQKVEFLVSFYNNEISEKSEIFDDQFSVERPDGSNFTLKIRSTKLEDSAMYFCASSEDLRLDTQYFGPGTRLTVL.

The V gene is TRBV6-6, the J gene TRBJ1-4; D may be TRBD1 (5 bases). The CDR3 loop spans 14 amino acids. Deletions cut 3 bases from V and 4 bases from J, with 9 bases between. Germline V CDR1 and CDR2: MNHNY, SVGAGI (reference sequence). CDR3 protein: CASSYWGLNEKLFF. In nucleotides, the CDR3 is TGTGCCAGCAGTTATTGGGGCCTTAATGAAAAACTGTTTTTT.

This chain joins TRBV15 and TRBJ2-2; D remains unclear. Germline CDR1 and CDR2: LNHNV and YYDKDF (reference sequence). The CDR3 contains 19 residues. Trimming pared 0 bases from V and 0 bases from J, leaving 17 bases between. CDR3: CATSRDRALGLANTGELFF. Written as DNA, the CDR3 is TGTGCCACCAGCAGAGATAGGGCCCTCGGGCTAGCGAACACCGGGGAGCTGTTTTTT. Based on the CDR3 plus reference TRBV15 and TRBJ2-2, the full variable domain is DAMVIQNPRYQVTQFGKPVTLSCSQTLNHNVMYWYQQKSSQAPKLLFHYYDKDFNNEADTPDNFQSRRPNTSFCFLDIRSPGLGDTAMYLCATSRDRALGLANTGELFFGEGSRLTVL.

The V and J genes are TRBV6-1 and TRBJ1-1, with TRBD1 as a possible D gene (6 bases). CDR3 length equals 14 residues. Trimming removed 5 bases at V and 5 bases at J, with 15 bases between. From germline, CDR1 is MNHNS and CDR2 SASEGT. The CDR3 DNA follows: TGTGCCAGCAGTAACAGGGAAGGTGGGACTGAAGCTTTCTTT. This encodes CASSNREGGTEAFF.

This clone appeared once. The CDR3 sequence: CSVKTKWTPNNEQFF. CDR3 DNA: TGCAGCGTTAAAACCAAGTGGACCCCGAACAATGAGCAGTTCTTC. The V call is TRBV29-1, the J call TRBJ2-1; D not certain. The CDR3 has 15 residues. The germline V gene encodes CDR1 SQVTM and CDR2 ANQGSEA. Trimming left V 5 bases short and J 5 bases short, with 19 bases between.

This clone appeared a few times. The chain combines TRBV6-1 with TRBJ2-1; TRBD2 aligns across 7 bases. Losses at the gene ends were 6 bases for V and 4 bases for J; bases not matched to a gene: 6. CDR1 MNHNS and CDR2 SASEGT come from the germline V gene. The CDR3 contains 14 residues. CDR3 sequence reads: CASSGSSGYNEQFF. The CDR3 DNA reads TGTGCCAGCAGCGGCAGTAGCGGGTACAATGAGCAGTTCTTC.

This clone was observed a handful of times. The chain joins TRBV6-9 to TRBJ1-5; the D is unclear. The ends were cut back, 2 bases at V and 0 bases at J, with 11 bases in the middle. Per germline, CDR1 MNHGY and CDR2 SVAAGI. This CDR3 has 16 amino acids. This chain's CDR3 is CASSYVGESSNQPQHF. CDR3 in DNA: TGTGCCAGCAGTTATGTCGGGGAATCTAGCAATCAGCCCCAGCATTTT.

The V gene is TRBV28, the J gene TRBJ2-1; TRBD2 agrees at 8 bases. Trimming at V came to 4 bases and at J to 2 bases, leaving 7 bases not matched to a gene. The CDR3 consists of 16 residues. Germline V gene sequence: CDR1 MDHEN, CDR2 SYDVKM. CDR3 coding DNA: TGTGCCAGCAGTTCCTTTAGCGGGGCTCCCTACAATGAGCAGTTCTTC. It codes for CASSSFSGAPYNEQFF.

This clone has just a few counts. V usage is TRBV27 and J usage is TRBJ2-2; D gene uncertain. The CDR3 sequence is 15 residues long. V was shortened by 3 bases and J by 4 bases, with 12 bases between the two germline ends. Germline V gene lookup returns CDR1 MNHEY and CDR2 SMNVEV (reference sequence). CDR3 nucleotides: TGTGCCAGCAGTTTTCGAGTCGTGGGCACCGGGGAGCTGTTTTTT. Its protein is CASSFRVVGTGELFF.

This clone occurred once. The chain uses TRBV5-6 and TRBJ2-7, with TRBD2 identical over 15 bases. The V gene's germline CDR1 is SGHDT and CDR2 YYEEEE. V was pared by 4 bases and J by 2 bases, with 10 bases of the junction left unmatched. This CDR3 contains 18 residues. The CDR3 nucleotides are TGTGCCAGCAGCCCTGGACTAGCGGGAGGGATGATACCCTACGAGCAGTACTTC. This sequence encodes CASSPGLAGGMIPYEQYF.

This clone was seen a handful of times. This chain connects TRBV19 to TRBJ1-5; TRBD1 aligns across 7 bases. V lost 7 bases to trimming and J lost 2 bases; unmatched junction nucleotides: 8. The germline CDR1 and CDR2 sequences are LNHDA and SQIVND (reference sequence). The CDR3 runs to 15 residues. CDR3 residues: CASKLQGLGNQPQHF. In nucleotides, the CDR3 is TGTGCCAGTAAGTTACAGGGGCTGGGCAATCAGCCCCAGCATTTT.

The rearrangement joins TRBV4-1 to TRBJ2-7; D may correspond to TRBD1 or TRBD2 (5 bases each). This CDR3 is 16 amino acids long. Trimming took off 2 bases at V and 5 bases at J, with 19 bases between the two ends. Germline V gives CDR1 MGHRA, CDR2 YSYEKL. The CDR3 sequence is CASSQPTRGRGDEQYF. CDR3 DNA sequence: TGCGCCAGCAGCCAACCAACTAGGGGTAGGGGAGACGAGCAGTACTTC.

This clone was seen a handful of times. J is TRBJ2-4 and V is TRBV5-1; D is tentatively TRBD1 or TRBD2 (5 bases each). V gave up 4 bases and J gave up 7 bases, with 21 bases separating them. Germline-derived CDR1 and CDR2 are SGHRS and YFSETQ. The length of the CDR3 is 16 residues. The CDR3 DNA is TGCGCCAGCAGCCGTGCGTCGGCAGGGACCGAGAACATTCAGTACTTC. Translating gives CASSRASAGTENIQYF.

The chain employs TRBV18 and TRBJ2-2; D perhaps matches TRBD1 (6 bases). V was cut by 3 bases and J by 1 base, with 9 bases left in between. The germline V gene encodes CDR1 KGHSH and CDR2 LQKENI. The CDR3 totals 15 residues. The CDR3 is CASSPGHGNTGELFF. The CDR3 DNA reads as TGTGCCAGCTCACCGGGACACGGGAACACCGGGGAGCTGTTTTTT.

The CDR3 nucleotides read TGTGCCACAAGACAGGGAGGAGAGACCCAGTACTTC. This translates into CATRQGGETQYF. This chain connects TRBV19 to TRBJ2-5; perhaps TRBD1 as D (7 bases). The CDR3 consists of 12 residues. Germline CDR1 and CDR2: LNHDA and SQIVND (reference sequence). Trimming cost V 10 bases and J 4 bases, with 13 bases left between them.

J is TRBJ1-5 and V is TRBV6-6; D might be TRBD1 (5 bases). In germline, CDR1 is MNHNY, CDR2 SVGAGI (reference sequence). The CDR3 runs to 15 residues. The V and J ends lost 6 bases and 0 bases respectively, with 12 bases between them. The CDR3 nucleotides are TGTGCCAGCAGGATCAGGGCTGTTAGCAATCAGCCCCAGCATTTT. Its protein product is CASRIRAVSNQPQHF.

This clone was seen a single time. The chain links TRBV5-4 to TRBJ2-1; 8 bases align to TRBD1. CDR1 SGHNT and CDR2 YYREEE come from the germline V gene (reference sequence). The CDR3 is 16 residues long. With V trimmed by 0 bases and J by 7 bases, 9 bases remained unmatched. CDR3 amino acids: CASSLGWQGAGNEQFF. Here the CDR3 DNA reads TGTGCCAGCAGCTTGGGGTGGCAGGGGGCGGGAAATGAGCAGTTCTTC.

The CDR3 DNA reads as TGTGCCAGCAGTCCAGCCCTCGGGACAGGGAGTCGCGGCTACACCTTC. This codes for CASSPALGTGSRGYTF. The chain carries TRBV28 and TRBJ1-2; the match to TRBD1 covers 9 bases. Germline CDR1 and CDR2: MDHEN and SYDVKM. Trimming removed 5 bases from V and 8 bases from J; junction bases left unmatched: 15. This CDR3 is built from 16 residues.

CDR3 region: CASSPLGGELFF. CDR3 nucleotide sequence: TGTGCCAGCAGCCCCCTCGGCGGGGAGCTGTTTTTT. The chain recombines TRBV7-9 with TRBJ2-2, with D unresolved. CDR1 SEHNR and CDR2 FQNEAQ come from the germline V gene (reference sequence). V was clipped by 5 bases and J by 7 bases, with 8 bases between them. The CDR3 has 12 amino acids.

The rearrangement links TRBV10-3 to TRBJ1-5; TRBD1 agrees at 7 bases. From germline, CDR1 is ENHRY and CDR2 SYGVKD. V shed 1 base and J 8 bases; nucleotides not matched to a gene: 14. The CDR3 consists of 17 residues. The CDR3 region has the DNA TGTGCCATCAGTGAGTACCCTCCAGACAGGGAACAGAAGCCCCAGCATTTT. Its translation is CAISEYPPDREQKPQHF.

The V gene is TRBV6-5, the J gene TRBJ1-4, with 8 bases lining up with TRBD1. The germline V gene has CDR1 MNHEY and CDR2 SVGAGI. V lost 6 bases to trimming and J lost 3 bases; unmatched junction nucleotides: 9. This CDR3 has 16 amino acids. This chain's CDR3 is CASRYGQGTANEKLFF. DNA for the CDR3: TGTGCCAGCAGATACGGACAGGGTACAGCTAATGAAAAACTGTTTTTT.

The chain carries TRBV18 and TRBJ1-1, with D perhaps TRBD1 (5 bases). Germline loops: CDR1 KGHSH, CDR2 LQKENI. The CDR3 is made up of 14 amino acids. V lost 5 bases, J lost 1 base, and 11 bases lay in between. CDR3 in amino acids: CASSSTQGNTEAFF. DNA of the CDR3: TGTGCCAGCTCATCGACCCAGGGGAACACTGAAGCTTTCTTT. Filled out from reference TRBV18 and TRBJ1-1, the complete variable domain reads NAGVMQNPRHLVRRRGQEARLRCSPMKGHSHVYWYRQLPEEGLKFMVYLQKENIIDESGMPKERFSAEFPKEGPSILRIQQVVRGDSAAYFCASSSTQGNTEAFFGQGTRLTVV.

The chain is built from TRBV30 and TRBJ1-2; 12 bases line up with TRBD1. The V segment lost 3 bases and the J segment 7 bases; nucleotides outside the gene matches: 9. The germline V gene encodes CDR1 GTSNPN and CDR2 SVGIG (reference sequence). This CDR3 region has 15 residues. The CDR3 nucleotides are TGTGCCTGGAGGGCCCCGGGACAGGGGGCAGCTGGCTACACCTTC. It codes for CAWRAPGQGAAGYTF.

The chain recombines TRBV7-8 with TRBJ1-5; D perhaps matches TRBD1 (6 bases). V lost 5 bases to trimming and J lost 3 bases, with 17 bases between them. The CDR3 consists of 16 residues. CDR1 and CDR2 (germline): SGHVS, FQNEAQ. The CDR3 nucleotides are TGTGCCAGCAGCGTAGATGTCAGGGGCTCCAATCAGCCCCAGCATTTT. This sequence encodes CASSVDVRGSNQPQHF.